This T cell receptor beta chain came from a study of blood T cells in healthy people across ages. Study-wide results and limits: PBMCs were not sorted, which prevented a conclusive comparison of naive versus antigen-experienced cells. With age, beta diversity per million T cells declined roughly linearly, significantly by 40.

With V trimmed by 3 bases and J by 0 bases, 14 bases remained unmatched. This CDR3 comprises 20 residues. This clonotype was counted between two and nine times. Its antigen is unidentified. Next came a second PCR, run for about 7 to 11 cycles, which used a sample-barcoded 5' primer along with a J-beta primer mix. TCRdb recomputed calls from the 5' RACE reads with MiXCR, one row per CDR3 protein. The table shows roughly 680,000 distinct CDR3 sequences, with 45% to 60% occurring only once. Sequenced material: blood. The chain employs TRBV12-3 or TRBV12-4 and TRBJ2-3; 11 nucleotides line up with TRBD2. This receptor was identified in a woman aged 80 or over in good health. The CDR3 sequence: CASSFSSGGRAPFSTDTQYF. In DNA form, the CDR3 reads TGTGCCAGCAGTTTCTCTAGCGGGGGGCGTGCCCCCTTCAGCACAGATACGCAGTATTTT.